What follows is one T cell receptor beta chain and its context. The antigen remains undetermined. A much larger clonotype is one base distant, so this may be a read error. The data derive from a study of T cells in Graves' hyperthyroidism and ophthalmopathy. Whole-study findings and limits: Blood held most thyroid clonotypes expanded above 0.001 frequency.

RNA transcripts gave rise to amplified TCR beta CDR3 regions. First-round RT-PCR of the TCR CDR3 relied on the HTBI primer set. TCRdb reprocessed the multiplex PCR reads via MiXCR and lists one record per CDR3 protein. The table includes fewer than 450,000 distinct CDR3 sequences, over 13% detected once. On the basis of clinical symptoms, serum thyroxine and TRAb, thyroid ultrasound and orbital computed tomography, diagnoses were made. The sequence came from a middle-aged man with Graves' ophthalmopathy. The specimen was blood.

The CDR3 loop is CSVTWTYEQYF. CDR3 nucleotides: TGCAGCGTGACATGGACGTACGAGCAGTACTTC. The V call is TRBV29-1, the J call TRBJ2-7, with D hard to call. This CDR3 is 11 amino acids long. From germline, CDR1 is SQVTM and CDR2 ANQGSEA. V was cut by 6 bases and J by 4 bases, with 10 bases left in between.